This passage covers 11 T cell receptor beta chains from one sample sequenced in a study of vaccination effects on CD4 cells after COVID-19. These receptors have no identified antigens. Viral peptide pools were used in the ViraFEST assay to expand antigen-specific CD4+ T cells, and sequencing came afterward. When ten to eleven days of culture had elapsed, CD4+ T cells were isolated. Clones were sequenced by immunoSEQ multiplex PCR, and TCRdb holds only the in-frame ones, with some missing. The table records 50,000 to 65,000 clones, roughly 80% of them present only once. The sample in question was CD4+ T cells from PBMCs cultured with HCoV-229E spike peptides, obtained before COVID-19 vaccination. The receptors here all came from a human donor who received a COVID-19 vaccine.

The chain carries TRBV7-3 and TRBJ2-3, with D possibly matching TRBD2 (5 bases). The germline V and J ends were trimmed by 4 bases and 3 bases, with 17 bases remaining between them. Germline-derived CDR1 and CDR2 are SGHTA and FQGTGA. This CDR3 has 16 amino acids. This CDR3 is CASSSTLLDSTDTQYF. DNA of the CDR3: TGTGCCAGCAGCTCCACCTTACTAGATTCGACAGATACGCAGTATTTT. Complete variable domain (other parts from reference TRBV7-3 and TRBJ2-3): GAGVSQTPSNKVTEKGKYVELRCDPISGHTALYWYRQSLGQGPEFLIYFQGTGAADDSGLPNDRFFAVRPEGSVSTLKIQRTERGDSAVYLCASSSTLLDSTDTQYFGPGTRLTVL.

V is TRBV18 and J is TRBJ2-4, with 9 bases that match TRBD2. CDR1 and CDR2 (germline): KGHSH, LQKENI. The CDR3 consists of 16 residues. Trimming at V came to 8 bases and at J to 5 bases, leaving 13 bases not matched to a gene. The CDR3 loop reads CASGPQGLAGQNIQYF. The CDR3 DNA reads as TGTGCCAGCGGACCTCAGGGACTAGCAGGGCAAAACATTCAGTACTTC.

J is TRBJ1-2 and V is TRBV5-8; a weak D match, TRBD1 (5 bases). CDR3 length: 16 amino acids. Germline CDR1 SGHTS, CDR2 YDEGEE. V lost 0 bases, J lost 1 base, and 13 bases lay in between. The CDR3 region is CASSLVVAGGNYGYTF. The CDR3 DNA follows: TGTGCCAGCAGCTTGGTGGTGGCCGGGGGTAACTATGGCTACACCTTC. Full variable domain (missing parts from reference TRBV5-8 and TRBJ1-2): EAGVTQSPTHLIKTRGQQATLRCSPISGHTSVYWYQQALGLGLQFLLWYDEGEERNRGNFPPRFSGRQFPNYSSELNVNALELEDSALYLCASSLVVAGGNYGYTFGSGTRLTVV.

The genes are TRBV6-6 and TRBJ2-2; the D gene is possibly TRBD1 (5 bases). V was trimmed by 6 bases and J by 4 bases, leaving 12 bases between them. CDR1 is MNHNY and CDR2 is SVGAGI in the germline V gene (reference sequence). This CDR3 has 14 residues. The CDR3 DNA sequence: TGTGCCAGCAGCAAGGGGTCAGGCACCGGGGAGCTGTTTTTT. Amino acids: CASSKGSGTGELFF.

For the CDR3, the DNA is TGCAGCGTCGAGTGGACAGGGAATAATGAAAAACTGTTTTTT. Residues: CSVEWTGNNEKLFF. The chain carries TRBV29-1 and TRBJ1-4, with 8 positions matching TRBD1. CDR1 and CDR2 (germline): SQVTM, ANQGSEA. The CDR3 consists of 14 residues. V was clipped by 6 bases and J by 4 bases; unmatched bases: 7.

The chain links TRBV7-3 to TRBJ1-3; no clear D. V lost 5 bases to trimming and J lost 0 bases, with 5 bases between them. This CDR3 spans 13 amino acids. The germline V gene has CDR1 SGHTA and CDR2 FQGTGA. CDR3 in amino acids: CASSPYSGNTIYF. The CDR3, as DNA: TGTGCCAGCAGCCCCTACTCTGGAAACACCATATATTTT.

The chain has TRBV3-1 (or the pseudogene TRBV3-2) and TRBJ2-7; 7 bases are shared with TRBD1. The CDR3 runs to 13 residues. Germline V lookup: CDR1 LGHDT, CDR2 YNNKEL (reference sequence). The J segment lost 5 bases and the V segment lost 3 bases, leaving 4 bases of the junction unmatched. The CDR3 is CASSHRQGHEQYV. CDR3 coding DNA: TGTGCCAGCAGCCACCGACAGGGCCACGAGCAGTACGTC.

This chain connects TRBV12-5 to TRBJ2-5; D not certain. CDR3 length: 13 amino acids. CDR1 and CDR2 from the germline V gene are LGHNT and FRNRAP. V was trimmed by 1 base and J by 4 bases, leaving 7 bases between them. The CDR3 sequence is CASGLGIPETQYF. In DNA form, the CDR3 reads TGTGCTAGTGGTTTGGGGATCCCAGAGACCCAGTACTTC.

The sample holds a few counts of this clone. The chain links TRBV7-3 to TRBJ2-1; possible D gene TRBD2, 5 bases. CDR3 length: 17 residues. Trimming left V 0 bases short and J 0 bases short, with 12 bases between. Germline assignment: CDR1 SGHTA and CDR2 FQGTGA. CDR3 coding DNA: TGTGCCAGCAGCTTAACCCGGCTTGAGGGCTCCTACAATGAGCAGTTCTTC. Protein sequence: CASSLTRLEGSYNEQFF.

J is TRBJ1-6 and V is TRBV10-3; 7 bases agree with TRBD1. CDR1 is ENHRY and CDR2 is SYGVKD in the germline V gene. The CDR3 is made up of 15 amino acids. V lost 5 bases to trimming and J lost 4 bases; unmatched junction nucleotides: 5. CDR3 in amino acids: CAISPGTAYNSPLHF. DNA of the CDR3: TGTGCCATCAGTCCTGGGACAGCATATAATTCACCCCTCCACTTT.

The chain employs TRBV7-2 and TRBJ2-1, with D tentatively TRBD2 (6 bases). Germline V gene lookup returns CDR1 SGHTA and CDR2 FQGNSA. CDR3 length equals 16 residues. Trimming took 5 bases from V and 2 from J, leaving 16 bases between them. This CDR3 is CASSLLGGSAYNEQFF. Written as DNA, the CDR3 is TGTGCCAGCAGCCTCCTGGGGGGTTCCGCCTACAATGAGCAGTTCTTC.